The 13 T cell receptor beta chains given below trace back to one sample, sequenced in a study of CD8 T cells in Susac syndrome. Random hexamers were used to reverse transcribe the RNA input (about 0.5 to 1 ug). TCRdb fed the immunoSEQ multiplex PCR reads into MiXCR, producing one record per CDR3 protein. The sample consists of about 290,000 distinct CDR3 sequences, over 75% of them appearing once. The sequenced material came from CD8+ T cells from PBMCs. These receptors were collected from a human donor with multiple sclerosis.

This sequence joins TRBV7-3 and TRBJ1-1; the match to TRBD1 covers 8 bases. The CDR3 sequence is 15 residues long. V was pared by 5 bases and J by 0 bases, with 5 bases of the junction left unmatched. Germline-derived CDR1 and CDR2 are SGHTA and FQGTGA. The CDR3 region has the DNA TGTGCCAGCAGCACTACAGGGGGGATGAACACTGAAGCTTTCTTT. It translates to CASSTTGGMNTEAFF.

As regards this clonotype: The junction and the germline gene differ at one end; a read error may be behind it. CDR3 nucleotides: TGTGCCGGCAGCCCCGGGACTCTCTACGAGCAGTACTTC. Translation gives CAGSPGTLYEQYF. The V gene is TRBV6-5, the J gene TRBJ2-7, with a weak D call TRBD2 (6 bases). The CDR3 is made up of 13 amino acids. Germline CDR1 MNHEY, CDR2 SVGAGI.

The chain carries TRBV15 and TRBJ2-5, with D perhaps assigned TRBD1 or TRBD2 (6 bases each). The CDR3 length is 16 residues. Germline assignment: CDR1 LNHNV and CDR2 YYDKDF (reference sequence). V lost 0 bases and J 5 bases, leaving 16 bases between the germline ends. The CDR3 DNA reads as TGTGCCACCAGCAGAGATCGGGCGCAGGGGAGGGAGACCCAGTACTTC. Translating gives CATSRDRAQGRETQYF.

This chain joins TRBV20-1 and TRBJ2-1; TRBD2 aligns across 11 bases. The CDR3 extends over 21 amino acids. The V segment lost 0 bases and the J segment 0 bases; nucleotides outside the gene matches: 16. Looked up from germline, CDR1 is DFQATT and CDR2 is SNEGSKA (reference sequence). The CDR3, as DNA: TGCAGTGCTAGAGACCTCCTGGCTAGCGGGAGGTCCCGGAGCTCCTACAATGAGCAGTTCTTC. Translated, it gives CSARDLLASGRSRSSYNEQFF.

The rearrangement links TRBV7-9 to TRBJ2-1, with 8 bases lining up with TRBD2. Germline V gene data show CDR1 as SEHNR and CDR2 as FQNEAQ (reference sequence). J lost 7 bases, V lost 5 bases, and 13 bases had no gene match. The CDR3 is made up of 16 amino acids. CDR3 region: CASSPPGAGGANEQFF. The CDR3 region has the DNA TGTGCCAGCAGCCCTCCCGGGGCGGGAGGAGCTAATGAGCAGTTCTTC.

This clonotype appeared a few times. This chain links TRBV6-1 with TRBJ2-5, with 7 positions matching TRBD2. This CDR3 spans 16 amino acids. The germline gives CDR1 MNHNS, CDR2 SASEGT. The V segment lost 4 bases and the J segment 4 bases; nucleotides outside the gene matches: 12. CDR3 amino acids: CASSGLSAGEGETQYF. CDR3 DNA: TGTGCCAGCAGTGGGTTAAGTGCGGGAGAAGGAGAGACCCAGTACTTC.

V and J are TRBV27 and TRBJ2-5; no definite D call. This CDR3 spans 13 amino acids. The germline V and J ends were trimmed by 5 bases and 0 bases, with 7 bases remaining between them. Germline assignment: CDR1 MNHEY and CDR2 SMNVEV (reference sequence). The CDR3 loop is CASSEENQETQYF. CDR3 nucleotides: TGTGCCAGCAGTGAAGAAAACCAAGAGACCCAGTACTTC.

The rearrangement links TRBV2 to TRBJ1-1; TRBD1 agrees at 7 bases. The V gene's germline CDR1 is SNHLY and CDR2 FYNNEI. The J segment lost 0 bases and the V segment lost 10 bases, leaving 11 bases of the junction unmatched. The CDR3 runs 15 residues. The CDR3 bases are TGTGCCAACTTTCCGGGACAGACCTTGAACACTGAAGCTTTCTTT. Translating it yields CANFPGQTLNTEAFF.

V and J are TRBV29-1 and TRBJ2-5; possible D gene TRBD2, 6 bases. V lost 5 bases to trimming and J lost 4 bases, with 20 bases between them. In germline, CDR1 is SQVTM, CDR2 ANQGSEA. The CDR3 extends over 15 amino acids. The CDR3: CSVWSPSENGETQYF. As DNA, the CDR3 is TGCAGCGTTTGGAGTCCTAGCGAGAACGGAGAGACCCAGTACTTC.

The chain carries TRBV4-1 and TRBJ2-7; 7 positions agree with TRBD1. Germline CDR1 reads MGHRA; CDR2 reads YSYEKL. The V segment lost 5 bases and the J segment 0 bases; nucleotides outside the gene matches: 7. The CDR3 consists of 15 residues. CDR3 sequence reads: CASSFGQVDSYEQYF. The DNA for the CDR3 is TGCGCCAGCAGCTTTGGACAGGTCGACTCCTACGAGCAGTACTTC.

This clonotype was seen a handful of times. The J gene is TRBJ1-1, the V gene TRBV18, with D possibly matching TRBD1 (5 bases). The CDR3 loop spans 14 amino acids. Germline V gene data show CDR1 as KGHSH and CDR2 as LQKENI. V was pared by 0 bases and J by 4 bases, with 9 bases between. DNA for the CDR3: TGTGCCAGCTCACCACCGGGGGGGATCACTGAAGCTTTCTTT. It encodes CASSPPGGITEAFF.

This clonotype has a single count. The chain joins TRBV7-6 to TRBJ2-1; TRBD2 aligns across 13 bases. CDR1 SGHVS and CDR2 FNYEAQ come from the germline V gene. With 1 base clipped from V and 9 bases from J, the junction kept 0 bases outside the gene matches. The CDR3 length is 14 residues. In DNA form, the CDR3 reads TGTGCCAGCAGCTTAGGGACTAGCGGGAGTGAGCAGTTCTTC. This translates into CASSLGTSGSEQFF.

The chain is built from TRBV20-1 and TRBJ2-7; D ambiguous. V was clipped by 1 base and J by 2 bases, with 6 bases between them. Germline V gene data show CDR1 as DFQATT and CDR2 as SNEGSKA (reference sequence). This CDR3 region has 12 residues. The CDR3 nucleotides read TGCAGTGCTAGAGCCGGCCCCTACGAGCAGTACTTC. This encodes CSARAGPYEQYF.